The rows below give T cell receptor beta chains drawn from one sample of a study of blood T cell repertoires in COVID-19. The protocol was immunoSEQ multiplex PCR, while the TCRdb copy is restricted to in-frame clones and leaves out a portion. This sample has about 270,000 clones, with approximately 89% found just once. The source material was PBMCs or T cells enriched from blood (not recorded which). The receptors derive from a woman aged 60 to 75 who had recovered from COVID-19. Each CDR3 is given with its conserved first and last residue. The D gene is left open where the match is weak. Expanded clones are given a class, and other clones once, few, many or no size at all.

size: -; J: TRBJ2-1; V: TRBV11-2; D: -; CDR3: CASSLSGGGYNEQFF; DNA: TGTGCCAGCAGCTTATCGGGGGGCGGGTACAATGAGCAGTTCTTC
size: once; J: TRBJ2-1; V: TRBV18; D: -; CDR3: CASSPPRNGPANSYNEQFF; DNA: TGTGCCAGCTCACCACCTCGAAATGGTCCAGCGAACTCCTACAATGAGCAGTTCTTC
size: -; J: TRBJ2-7; V: TRBV6-5; D: TRBD1; CDR3: CASSRRTGKGEQYF; DNA: TGTGCCAGCAGCCGCCGGACAGGGAAGGGCGAGCAGTACTTC
size: -; J: TRBJ1-1; V: TRBV6-5; D: -; CDR3: CASTSGPGGAFF; DNA: TGTGCCAGCACTTCCGGTCCCGGGGGAGCTTTCTTT
size: -; J: TRBJ1-5; V: TRBV30; D: -; CDR3: CAWTHQGGLFNQPQHF; DNA: TGTGCCTGGACCCACCAGGGAGGGCTTTTCAATCAGCCCCAGCATTTT
size: -; J: TRBJ1-2; V: TRBV5-5; D: -; CDR3: CASSFGDPVYGYTF; DNA: TGTGCCAGCAGCTTCGGGGATCCGGTCTATGGCTACACCTTC
size: -; J: TRBJ2-1; V: TRBV5-4; D: TRBD1; CDR3: CASGQGAYNEQFF; DNA: TGTGCCAGCGGACAGGGGGCTTACAATGAGCAGTTCTTC
size: -; J: TRBJ2-7; V: TRBV27; D: TRBD2; CDR3: CASSPSPGLGNYEQYF; DNA: TGTGCCAGCAGCCCCTCGCCGGGACTAGGCAACTACGAGCAGTACTTC
size: -; J: TRBJ2-7; V: TRBV14; D: TRBD1; CDR3: CASSPLDRGLYEQYF; DNA: TGTGCCAGCAGCCCATTGGACAGGGGGCTTTACGAGCAGTACTTC
size: -; J: TRBJ1-4; V: TRBV30; D: -; CDR3: CACSAAATNEKLFF; DNA: TGTGCCTGCAGCGCCGCAGCAACTAATGAAAAACTGTTTTTT
size: -; J: TRBJ1-1; V: TRBV30; D: -; CDR3: CASSDTHTEAFF; DNA: TGTGCCTCCTCGGACACACACACTGAAGCTTTCTTT
size: -; J: TRBJ1-2; V: TRBV5-1; D: -; CDR3: CASSLVGYGYTF; DNA: TGCGCCAGCAGCTTGGTCGGTTATGGCTACACCTTC
size: once; J: TRBJ2-7; V: TRBV13; D: TRBD1; CDR3: CASSLGAGTAPYEQYF; DNA: TGTGCCAGCAGCTTAGGAGCCGGGACAGCTCCCTACGAGCAGTACTTC
size: -; J: TRBJ1-2; V: TRBV28; D: -; CDR3: CASAIGGDGYTF; DNA: TGTGCCAGCGCGATCGGGGGGGATGGCTACACCTTC
size: -; J: TRBJ1-5; V: TRBV30; D: -; CDR3: CAWSWGDQPQHF; DNA: TGTGCCTGGAGTTGGGGGGATCAGCCCCAGCATTTT
size: -; J: TRBJ2-1; V: TRBV5-1; D: TRBD1; CDR3: CASSPDRGNYNEQFF; DNA: TGCGCCAGCAGCCCGGACAGGGGCAATTACAATGAGCAGTTCTTC
size: few; J: TRBJ2-7; V: TRBV27; D: TRBD2; CDR3: CASSLSRLAALSYEQYF; DNA: TGTGCCAGCAGTTTATCCCGACTAGCGGCTCTCTCCTACGAGCAGTACTTC
size: -; J: TRBJ2-1; V: TRBV5-1; D: TRBD2; CDR3: CASSLKLAGGNEQFF; DNA: TGCGCCAGCAGCTTAAAACTAGCGGGAGGAAATGAGCAGTTCTTC
size: -; J: TRBJ2-7; V: TRBV27; D: TRBD1; CDR3: CASRTGDSYEQYF; DNA: TGTGCCAGCAGGACAGGGGACTCCTACGAGCAGTACTTC
size: -; J: TRBJ2-3; V: TRBV7-3; D: TRBD2; CDR3: CASRPSGLRTDTQYF; DNA: TGTGCCAGCAGGCCTAGCGGACTTCGCACAGATACGCAGTATTTT
size: -; J: TRBJ1-2; V: TRBV27; D: TRBD1; CDR3: CASSPLTGIYGYTF; DNA: TGTGCCAGCAGTCCGCTGACAGGGATCTATGGCTACACCTTC
size: -; J: TRBJ2-4; V: TRBV4-1; D: -; CDR3: CASSQALLLAKNIQYF; DNA: TGCGCCAGCAGCCAAGCCTTACTGTTAGCCAAAAACATTCAGTACTTC